Listed here are 27 T cell receptor beta chains from one sample, sequenced in a study of T cell responses to AZD1222 COVID-19 vaccine. Sequenced by immunoSEQ multiplex PCR; TCRdb stores in-frame clones only, minus some. The data hold approximately 74,000 clones, with roughly 82% observed a single time. The sample was peripheral blood, taken on day 0 of AZD1222 vaccination. The source of these receptors is an adult in good health.

The CDR3 protein is CSVAGGVTMAETQYF. Here the CDR3 DNA reads TGCAGCGTTGCGGGGGGGGTCACCATGGCGGAGACCCAGTACTTC. The V and J genes are TRBV29-1 and TRBJ2-5, with 8 nucleotides matching TRBD2. The length of the CDR3 is 15 residues. With 4 bases clipped from V and 5 bases from J, the junction kept 12 bases outside the gene matches. CDR1 is SQVTM, CDR2 ANQGSEA, per germline.

The V and J genes are TRBV3-1 (or the pseudogene TRBV3-2) and TRBJ2-5; D unresolved. The germline gives CDR1 LGHDT, CDR2 YNNKEL (reference sequence). The CDR3 is 13 residues long. Trimming left V 3 bases short and J 5 bases short, with 10 bases between. CDR3 bases: TGTGCCAGCAGCCATCGAGGAGTGGAGACCCAGTACTTC. Residues: CASSHRGVETQYF.

This chain links TRBV27 with TRBJ1-2, with D uncertain. The V gene lost 2 bases and the J gene lost 5 bases, with 9 bases spanning the gap. The CDR3 sequence is 13 residues long. CDR1 is MNHEY, CDR2 SMNVEV, per germline (reference sequence). The CDR3 bases are TGTGCCAGCAGTTTAAAGGCAGCGTATGGCTACACCTTC. Protein product: CASSLKAAYGYTF.

The J gene is TRBJ1-4, the V gene TRBV6-5, with D unresolved. Germline-derived CDR1 and CDR2 are MNHEY and SVGAGI. The CDR3 is 15 amino acids. V lost 0 bases and J lost 7, with 12 bases in between. Here the CDR3 DNA reads TGTGCCAGCAGTTACTCGCTGGGGATTAGTGAAAAACTGTTTTTT. Amino acid sequence: CASSYSLGISEKLFF.

This chain connects TRBV6-4 to TRBJ2-2; 8 bases are shared with TRBD2. Germline V gene data show CDR1 as MRHNA and CDR2 as SNTAGT. Trimming took 5 bases from V and 3 from J; bases not matched to a gene: 2. The CDR3 totals 14 residues. The CDR3 protein is CASSPGLDTGELFF. The CDR3, as DNA: TGTGCCAGCAGTCCGGGACTAGACACCGGGGAGCTGTTTTTT.

The rearrangement links TRBV11-2 to TRBJ1-2, with D hard to call. The V gene lost 2 bases and the J gene lost 6 bases, with 13 bases spanning the gap. There are 14 residues in the CDR3. Germline loops: CDR1 SGHAT, CDR2 FQNNGV. CDR3 nucleotide sequence: TGTGCCAGCAGCTTATTCCCAGTGGAAGATGGCTACACCTTC. It specifies CASSLFPVEDGYTF.

This chain joins TRBV6-5 and TRBJ2-7; D tentatively reads TRBD1 or TRBD2 (5 bases each). The CDR3 loop spans 14 amino acids. Germline assignment: CDR1 MNHEY and CDR2 SVGAGI. Deletions cut 4 bases from V and 6 bases from J, with 16 bases between. The CDR3 DNA follows: TGTGCCAGCAGTTCCGGGACCCGGCCAATCGAGCAGTACTTC. The encoded protein is CASSSGTRPIEQYF.

The J gene is TRBJ1-5, the V gene TRBV15, with TRBD1 matching over 7 bases. CDR3 length: 13 amino acids. Germline lookup yields CDR1 LNHNV and CDR2 YYDKDF (reference sequence). The ends lost 5 bases at V and 5 bases at J; junction bases unmatched: 3. The CDR3 reads CATSGQADQPQHF. For the CDR3, the DNA is TGTGCCACCAGCGGACAGGCGGATCAGCCCCAGCATTTT.

The rearrangement links TRBV30 to TRBJ2-7; D not resolved. CDR1 is GTSNPN and CDR2 is SVGIG in the germline V gene (reference sequence). This CDR3 contains 12 residues. The CDR3 loop is CATAVMNYEQYF. The CDR3 DNA reads as TGTGCAACCGCCGTAATGAACTACGAGCAGTACTTC.

The chain links TRBV12-3 or TRBV12-4 to TRBJ1-4; possible D gene TRBD1, 6 bases. The CDR3 sequence is 12 residues long. Deletions cut 9 bases from V and 8 bases from J, with 13 bases between. The chain's CDR3 is CASTGFGEKLFF. In DNA, the CDR3 is TGTGCCAGTACAGGGTTTGGCGAAAAACTGTTTTTT.

The J gene is TRBJ1-1, the V gene TRBV6-2 or TRBV6-3; possibly TRBD1 for D (6 bases). The CDR3 has 15 residues. Trimming took 2 bases from V and 1 from J, leaving 11 bases between them. Germline V gene data show CDR1 as MNHEY and CDR2 as SVGEGT. CDR3 amino acids: CASSYGPGANTEAFF. DNA of the CDR3: TGTGCCAGCAGTTACGGCCCGGGGGCGAACACTGAAGCTTTCTTT.

In this sample, this clone turned up a few times. The rearrangement uses TRBV7-9 and TRBJ1-2; TRBD1 matches 7 bases. Germline V lookup: CDR1 SEHNR, CDR2 FQNEAQ (reference sequence). This CDR3 has 17 residues. Trimming took 6 bases from V and 1 from J; bases not matched to a gene: 14. This CDR3 is CASSPTGQAINNYGYTF. The CDR3 DNA reads as TGTGCCAGCAGTCCCACTGGACAGGCAATTAATAACTATGGCTACACCTTC.

CDR3 in DNA: TGTGCCAGCAGCTTAGGGGGGGGGCAGTGGAACACTGAAGCTTTCTTT. Protein sequence: CASSLGGGQWNTEAFF. V and J are TRBV7-2 and TRBJ1-1, with a possible D match to TRBD1 (6 bases). The CDR3 loop spans 16 amino acids. Per germline, CDR1 SGHTA and CDR2 FQGNSA. V was clipped by 1 base and J by 1 base, with 13 bases between them.

As DNA, the CDR3 is TGTGCCAGCAGCCAAGGAGTTACTAGCAGCACAGATACGCAGTATTTT. Protein product: CASSQGVTSSTDTQYF. The gene calls are TRBV14 and TRBJ2-3, with D maybe TRBD2 (6 bases). Germline CDR1 and CDR2: SGHDN and FVKESK. The CDR3 has 16 amino acids. Trimming removed 1 base from V and 0 bases from J, with 11 bases in between.

This clone qualifies as medium-sized (0.01 to 0.1%). V usage is TRBV29-1 and J usage is TRBJ2-3; D remains ambiguous. Trimming removed 6 bases from V and 7 bases from J, with 17 bases in between. The CDR3 is made up of 13 amino acids. Germline V lookup: CDR1 SQVTM, CDR2 ANQGSEA. The DNA of the CDR3 is TGCAGCGTCCCCTCCCCGGAGTCTTATACGCAGTATTTT. Encoded protein: CSVPSPESYTQYF.

This chain connects TRBV27 to TRBJ2-1; 11 bases align to TRBD2. Germline trimming cut 4 bases from V and 7 bases from J; bases unmatched to any gene: 6. The CDR3 is 15 amino acids. Germline V gene lookup returns CDR1 MNHEY and CDR2 SMNVEV (reference sequence). The CDR3 nucleotides read TGTGCCAGCAGTTCCAACCGACTAGCGGGGAATGAGCAGTTCTTC. Translated, it gives CASSSNRLAGNEQFF.

The chain employs TRBV11-2 and TRBJ1-2, with TRBD1 matching 11 bases. CDR1 and CDR2 from the germline V gene are SGHAT and FQNNGV. This CDR3 comprises 14 residues. J was trimmed by 7 bases and V by 5 bases; bases with no gene match: 6. CDR3 nucleotide sequence: TGTGCCAGCAGCCCCGGGACAGGGGGTCTTGGCTACACCTTC. Protein: CASSPGTGGLGYTF.

The rearrangement links TRBV27 to TRBJ1-6; D perhaps matches TRBD1 (5 bases). The CDR3 is 16 residues long. CDR1 MNHEY and CDR2 SMNVEV come from the germline V gene (reference sequence). V was clipped by 2 bases and J by 0 bases, with 8 bases between them. CDR3 DNA sequence: TGTGCCAGCAGTTTAGGGCAGGGCTCCTATAATTCACCCCTCCACTTT. Its protein product is CASSLGQGSYNSPLHF.

This clone has a single count. V gene TRBV2 combines with J gene TRBJ2-3; 12 bases line up with TRBD2. Per germline, CDR1 SNHLY and CDR2 FYNNEI. V lost 5 bases, J lost 3 bases, and 3 bases stayed unmatched. This CDR3 has 15 amino acids. As DNA, the CDR3 is TGTGCCAGCAGTAGACTAGCGGGGGAAACAGATACGCAGTATTTT. Encoded protein: CASSRLAGETDTQYF.

The rearrangement links TRBV19 to TRBJ1-5; 7 bases line up with TRBD1. The CDR3 has 14 residues. J gave up 2 bases and V 5 bases, and 3 bases lay outside the gene matches. Germline lookup yields CDR1 LNHDA and CDR2 SQIVND (reference sequence). Here the CDR3 DNA reads TGTGCCAGTAGTGTACAGGGGCGCAATCAGCCCCAGCATTTT. Protein sequence: CASSVQGRNQPQHF.

Worth noting for this clone: Other DNA sequences in the same sample also yield this CDR3. V usage is TRBV9 and J usage is TRBJ1-1; 7 nucleotides match TRBD1. The ends lost 0 bases at V and 4 bases at J; junction bases unmatched: 3. From germline, CDR1 is SGDLS and CDR2 YYNGEE. This CDR3 is built from 14 residues. CDR3 bases: TGTGCCAGCAGCGTAGGAGGGGGCGGCACTGAAGCTTTCTTT. Its translation: CASSVGGGGTEAFF. The variable domain in full, completed from reference TRBV9 and TRBJ1-1, reads DSGVTQTPKHLITATGQRVTLRCSPRSGDLSVYWYQQSLDQGLQFLIQYYNGEERAKGNILERFSAQQFPDLHSELNLSSLELGDSALYFCASSVGGGGTEAFFGQGTRLTVV.

The genes are TRBV19 and TRBJ1-1; no firm D call. The CDR3 consists of 15 residues. CDR1 and CDR2 (germline): LNHDA, SQIVND (reference sequence). V lost 3 bases and J lost 1, with 12 bases in between. Here the CDR3 reads CASSMDYGENTEAFF. The CDR3 DNA follows: TGTGCCAGTAGTATGGATTACGGGGAGAACACTGAAGCTTTCTTT.

This clone was seen a single time. The J gene is TRBJ1-4, the V gene TRBV18; D ambiguous. This CDR3 comprises 15 residues. Trimming took off 0 bases at V and 0 bases at J, with 5 bases between the two ends. Germline V gene lookup returns CDR1 KGHSH and CDR2 LQKENI. In DNA form, the CDR3 reads TGTGCCAGCTCACCACCCGGGGCAACTAATGAAAAACTGTTTTTT. This gives the protein CASSPPGATNEKLFF.

The rearrangement links TRBV10-3 to TRBJ1-1; maybe TRBD1 (6 bases). V shed 7 bases and J shed 1 base, with 16 bases lying between them. The germline CDR1 and CDR2 sequences are ENHRY and SYGVKD. The CDR3 runs to 15 residues. CDR3 nucleotide sequence: TGTGCCATCACCGCGCAGGGGACACGGAACACTGAAGCTTTCTTT. It yields the protein CAITAQGTRNTEAFF.

The genes are TRBV5-5 and TRBJ2-3; 9 bases align to TRBD1. Germline V gene data show CDR1 as SGHKS and CDR2 as YYEKEE (reference sequence). V lost 0 bases to trimming and J lost 0 bases; unmatched junction nucleotides: 2. CDR3 length equals 16 residues. CDR3 region: CASSLAGTGSTDTQYF. The CDR3 DNA reads TGTGCCAGCAGCTTGGCCGGGACAGGGAGCACAGATACGCAGTATTTT.

Points on this clone: Other nucleotide sequences in the sample specify the same CDR3. The chain combines TRBV7-9 with TRBJ2-1; 10 positions agree with TRBD2. From germline, CDR1 is SEHNR and CDR2 FQNEAQ (reference sequence). The CDR3 has 14 amino acids. Unmatched junction bases numbered 0, after V lost 2 bases and J lost 5 bases. The CDR3 DNA sequence: TGTGCCAGCAGCTTAACTAGCGGGGACAATGAGCAGTTCTTC. This translates into CASSLTSGDNEQFF.

The rearrangement uses TRBV29-1 and TRBJ2-7, with 7 bases fitting TRBD1. Germline CDR1 and CDR2: SQVTM and ANQGSEA. CDR3 length: 15 residues. V gave up 5 bases and J gave up 0 bases; unmatched junction bases: 10. Here the CDR3 DNA reads TGCAGCGTTACCAGGACAGGAATGAGCTCCTACGAGCAGTACTTC. Amino acid sequence: CSVTRTGMSSYEQYF.